Below are 11 T cell receptor beta chains sequenced from a single sample in a study of T cell repertoires in cytomegalovirus infection. In TCRdb, the reads were re-called with MiXCR into one record per CDR3 protein. The sample holds about 450,000 distinct CDR3 sequences; about a third are singletons and the top ten take roughly 13%. Sequencing input: PBMCs. Receptors were obtained from a human donor in good health (CMV status not recorded). Some clones in this sample may be carry-over from other donors' samples.

The V call is TRBV3-1, the J call TRBJ1-1; 7 bases are shared with TRBD1. The CDR3 totals 17 residues. Germline V gene lookup returns CDR1 LGHDT and CDR2 YNNKEL (reference sequence). With V trimmed by 2 bases and J by 0 bases, 9 bases remained unmatched. The CDR3 sequence: CASSQHSVQGLNTEAFF. DNA for the CDR3: TGTGCCAGCAGCCAACACTCAGTACAGGGGTTGAACACTGAAGCTTTCTTT.

In the case of this clonotype: A much bigger clone sits one base away, suggesting this may be a read error. The chain recombines TRBV12-3 or TRBV12-4 with TRBJ1-6, with D possibly being TRBD1 (6 bases). The CDR3 loop spans 17 amino acids. The DNA of the CDR3 is TGTGCCAGCACCCGTGTAGCGGACGGACAGCGTTTTGGCACCCTCCCCTTT. It specifies CASTRVADGQRFGTLPF.

This clonotype has a handful of counts. The chain couples TRBV7-9 to TRBJ2-7; possibly TRBD2 for D (5 bases). This CDR3 comprises 14 residues. The V gene lost 5 bases and the J gene lost 2 bases, with 13 bases spanning the gap. CDR1 and CDR2 (germline): SEHNR, FQNEAQ (reference sequence). This chain's CDR3 is CASSPGSPAYEQYF. CDR3 bases: TGTGCCAGCAGCCCGGGATCTCCAGCCTACGAGCAGTACTTC.

This clonotype was seen repeatedly, ten times or more. The chain carries TRBV6-2 or TRBV6-3 and TRBJ2-1, with 7 nucleotides matching TRBD1. The CDR3 has 14 amino acids. The J segment lost 0 bases and the V segment lost 4 bases, leaving 0 bases of the junction unmatched. Germline CDR1 MNHEY, CDR2 SVGEGT. The CDR3 coding sequence is TGTGCCAGCAGTTGGGACAGCTCCTACAATGAGCAGTTCTTC. Residues: CASSWDSSYNEQFF.

V and J are TRBV12-3 or TRBV12-4 and TRBJ1-5; D is unclear. V lost 3 bases and J lost 0, with 12 bases in between. The length of the CDR3 is 16 residues. CDR3 nucleotide sequence: TGTGCCAGCAGTTTTGACCGATCTTATAGCAATCAGCCCCAGCATTTT. Translated: CASSFDRSYSNQPQHF.

The genes are TRBV20-1 and TRBJ2-4; weak D call: TRBD2 (5 bases). Germline V CDR1 and CDR2: DFQATT, SNEGSKA (reference sequence). This CDR3 is built from 17 residues. V dropped 2 bases and J dropped 0 bases, with 17 bases sitting between them. Here the CDR3 DNA reads TGCAGTGCTAGATTTAAAAGCGGTCGACTAGCCAAAAACATTCAGTACTTC. It codes for CSARFKSGRLAKNIQYF.

The rearrangement uses TRBV20-1 and TRBJ1-1; TRBD1 matches at 10 bases. There are 15 residues in the CDR3. J gave up 5 bases and V 6 bases, and 12 bases lay outside the gene matches. Germline V gene sequence: CDR1 DFQATT, CDR2 SNEGSKA (reference sequence). The CDR3 DNA reads TGCAGTGCGCCTCCGGGACAGGGGTCGGGGACTGAAGCTTTCTTT. It is translated as CSAPPGQGSGTEAFF.

This clonotype was recorded a few times. The chain is built from TRBV15 and TRBJ1-4, with D possibly matching TRBD1 (5 bases). The germline gives CDR1 LNHNV, CDR2 YYDKDF (reference sequence). This CDR3 contains 17 residues. Deletions cut 0 bases from V and 3 bases from J, with 14 bases between. The CDR3 DNA sequence: TGTGCCACCAGCAGAGATCGATTTCGGGGGGCTAATGAAAAACTGTTTTTT. Protein: CATSRDRFRGANEKLFF.

This clonotype was detected a few times. Here the CDR3 DNA reads TGCGCCAGCAGCCAGTCCGTGCGCGGGGCGAGCACCGGGGAGCTGTTTTTT. Amino acid sequence: CASSQSVRGASTGELFF. V is TRBV4-1 and J is TRBJ2-2, with D maybe TRBD2 (6 bases). V dropped 3 bases and J dropped 4 bases, with 18 bases sitting between them. CDR3 size: 17 residues. Per germline, CDR1 MGHRA and CDR2 YSYEKL.

V gene TRBV20-1 combines with J gene TRBJ2-6; D tentatively reads TRBD1 or TRBD2 (5 bases each). The CDR3 length is 14 residues. In germline, CDR1 is DFQATT, CDR2 SNEGSKA (reference sequence). Trimming shortened V by 6 bases and J by 4 bases, and 13 bases separated the two germline ends. The CDR3 sequence: CSANLGAGANVLTF. In nucleotides, the CDR3 is TGCAGTGCCAACCTCGGGGCGGGGGCCAACGTCCTGACTTTC.

With respect to this clonotype: An end of the junction does not agree with germline; a read error may underlie this. The rearrangement links TRBV24-1 to TRBJ1-5, with D uncertain. CDR1 is KGHDR and CDR2 is SFDVKD in the germline V gene. The CDR3 runs 13 residues. Here the CDR3 reads CATSGGRNQPQNF. DNA for the CDR3: TGTGCCACCAGTGGAGGGAGAAATCAGCCCCAGAATTTT.